The 16 T cell receptor beta chains in this list originate from one sample, sequenced in a study of blood T cells in healthy people across ages. It was with a sample-barcoded 5' primer and a J-beta primer mix that a second PCR of about 6 to 12 cycles was run. TCRdb redid the calling of the 5' RACE reads with MiXCR, one entry per CDR3 protein. The sample includes about 1.1 million distinct CDR3 sequences, about two fifths of them seen just once. What was sequenced was blood. These receptors were taken from a man aged 18 to 29 in good health.

The rearrangement uses TRBV29-1 and TRBJ2-5; no clear D. The ends were cut back, 7 bases at V and 11 bases at J, with 26 bases in the middle. CDR3 length: 14 residues. CDR1 is SQVTM, CDR2 ANQGSEA, per germline. In DNA form, the CDR3 reads TGCAGCGCCCTGACTGCGCCCCGGGCCAATGAGCAGTACTTC. Amino acid sequence: CSALTAPRANEQYF.

The gene calls are TRBV20-1 and TRBJ1-4, with 10 positions matching TRBD1. There are 15 residues in the CDR3. Losses at the gene ends were 0 bases for V and 7 bases for J; bases not matched to a gene: 5. Germline CDR1 and CDR2: DFQATT and SNEGSKA (reference sequence). The CDR3 DNA follows: TGCAGTGCTAGAGATGGGACAGGGGATCGTGAAAAACTGTTTTTT. As protein: CSARDGTGDREKLFF.

As regards this clonotype: A read error may produce the germline difference seen at one junction end. This chain links TRBV27 with TRBJ2-5; possible D gene TRBD2, 6 bases. Per the germline V gene, CDR1 is MNHEY and CDR2 is SMNVEV (reference sequence). This CDR3 region has 14 residues. This CDR3 reads CASSPRGIQETRYF. The CDR3 bases are TGTGCCAGCAGTCCCCGGGGGATTCAAGAGACCCGGTACTTC.

This clonotype was recorded only once. Being one base from a much bigger clone, this may be a read error. The J gene is TRBJ1-2, the V gene TRBV4-2; D call uncertain. This CDR3 has 15 residues. Germline CDR1 LGHNA, CDR2 YNFKEQ. CDR3 nucleotide sequence: TGTGCCAGCAGCCAAGGAGGGATTTTCACCTATGGCCACACCTTC. This encodes CASSQGGIFTYGHTF.

V is TRBV9 and J is TRBJ2-3; D uncertain. The CDR3 is made up of 16 amino acids. Between the trimmed V and J ends, which lost 3 bases and 0 bases, there was a span of 14 bases. Per germline, CDR1 SGDLS and CDR2 YYNGEE. The chain's CDR3 is CASSAHRVHSTDTQYF. CDR3 coding DNA: TGTGCCAGCAGCGCCCACCGGGTCCATAGCACAGATACGCAGTATTTT. Full variable domain (rest looked up from reference TRBV9 and TRBJ2-3): DSGVTQTPKHLITATGQRVTLRCSPRSGDLSVYWYQQSLDQGLQFLIQYYNGEERAKGNILERFSAQQFPDLHSELNLSSLELGDSALYFCASSAHRVHSTDTQYFGPGTRLTVL.

This chain uses TRBV6-6 with TRBJ2-2, with a tentative D call TRBD1 (6 bases). Between the trimmed V and J ends, which lost 0 bases and 3 bases, there was a span of 8 bases. The V gene's germline CDR1 is MNHNY and CDR2 SVGAGI (reference sequence). The CDR3 is 15 residues long. The CDR3: CASSYSRGDTGELFF. Here the CDR3 DNA reads TGTGCCAGCAGTTACTCCAGGGGTGACACCGGGGAGCTGTTTTTT.

V gene TRBV12-3 or TRBV12-4 combines with J gene TRBJ2-1, with D tentatively TRBD2 (5 bases). CDR3 length equals 15 residues. Between the trimmed V and J ends, which lost 7 bases and 10 bases, there was a span of 23 bases. Here the CDR3 reads CASILQDRRGLEQFF. As DNA, the CDR3 is TGTGCCAGCATCCTTCAAGACCGGAGAGGGCTGGAGCAGTTCTTC.

In nucleotides, the CDR3 is TGTGCCACCAGTGATGGGGGGGACTCCCCAGGTGAAAAACTGTTTTTT. It codes for CATSDGGDSPGEKLFF. This rearrangement joins TRBV24-1 to TRBJ1-4; possibly TRBD1 for D (5 bases). The V gene's germline CDR1 is KGHDR and CDR2 SFDVKD. The CDR3 is 16 residues long. V gave up 3 bases and J gave up 7 bases, with 17 bases separating them.

The V and J genes are TRBV6-2 or TRBV6-3 and TRBJ2-1; a possible D gene is TRBD2 (7 bases). The CDR3 is made up of 16 amino acids. Trimming removed 2 bases from V and 3 bases from J, with 14 bases in between. Germline CDR1 MNHEY, CDR2 SVGEGT. Written as DNA, the CDR3 is TGTGCCAGCAGTTACGTCCGGGGGGCGATCTACAATGAGCAGTTCTTC. Residues: CASSYVRGAIYNEQFF.

V gene TRBV29-1 combines with J gene TRBJ1-2; D unclear. Germline V CDR1 and CDR2: SQVTM, ANQGSEA. The V and J ends lost 5 bases and 2 bases respectively, with 6 bases between them. The CDR3 loop spans 11 amino acids. CDR3 nucleotide sequence: TGCAGCGTTTTTGAAAACTATGGCTACACCTTC. It translates to CSVFENYGYTF.

This clonotype showed up just a few times. The genes are TRBV6-1 and TRBJ1-5, with a tentative D call TRBD1 (6 bases). This CDR3 comprises 18 residues. Germline V CDR1 and CDR2: MNHNS, SASEGT. V shed 7 bases and J shed 0 bases, with 22 bases lying between them. The DNA of the CDR3 is TGTGCCAGCATCCAGGGACACCCGAAAGGCTATAGCAATCAGCCCCAGCATTTT. This sequence encodes CASIQGHPKGYSNQPQHF.

The V and J genes are TRBV27 and TRBJ2-5, with a weak D call TRBD2 (6 bases). Judging by the DNA end, TRBJ2-7 fits better; the J call may be wrong. The CDR3 totals 13 residues. Germline V CDR1 and CDR2: MNHEY, SMNVEV (reference sequence). CDR3 bases: TGTGCCAGCAGTCCCGGGAGTCGCTACGAGCAGTACTTC. Its protein product is CASSPGSRYEQYF.

The rearrangement uses TRBV7-3 and TRBJ2-7; tentatively, D is TRBD1 or TRBD2 (7 bases each). Trimming removed 1 base at V and 7 bases at J, with 23 bases between. This CDR3 has 17 amino acids. Germline V gives CDR1 SGHTA, CDR2 FQGTGA. CDR3 sequence reads: CASSLRGGLQGHNEQYF. The CDR3 DNA reads as TGTGCCAGCAGCTTAAGGGGGGGCTTACAGGGGCACAATGAGCAGTACTTC.

The chain carries TRBV6-1 and TRBJ2-2; 10 positions agree with TRBD2. The junction had 6 bases not matched to a gene; V was cut back by 4 bases and J by 4 bases. This CDR3 is 16 amino acids long. Per the germline V gene, CDR1 is MNHNS and CDR2 is SASEGT. The CDR3 loop is CASSAQREGPTGELFF. In DNA form, the CDR3 reads TGTGCCAGCAGTGCCCAGCGGGAGGGCCCCACCGGGGAGCTGTTTTTT.

This clonotype was counted only a few times. The junction departs from germline at one end; a sequencing error may be responsible. The chain links TRBV28 to TRBJ2-7, with 8 bases that match TRBD1. Per germline, CDR1 MDHEN and CDR2 SYDVKM. The CDR3 runs to 14 residues. The CDR3 spells CASNKQGGLYERYF. Here the CDR3 DNA reads TGTGCCAGCAATAAACAGGGGGGACTCTACGAGCGGTACTTC.

The V call is TRBV20-1, the J call TRBJ2-3, with 8 bases that match TRBD2. The CDR3 spans 15 residues. Germline V gene lookup returns CDR1 DFQATT and CDR2 SNEGSKA (reference sequence). Trimming removed 5 bases from V and 3 bases from J; junction bases left unmatched: 10. CDR3 bases: TGCAGTGCTCCCGGGGGTAGCGGGACAACAGATACGCAGTATTTT. Its protein product is CSAPGGSGTTDTQYF.